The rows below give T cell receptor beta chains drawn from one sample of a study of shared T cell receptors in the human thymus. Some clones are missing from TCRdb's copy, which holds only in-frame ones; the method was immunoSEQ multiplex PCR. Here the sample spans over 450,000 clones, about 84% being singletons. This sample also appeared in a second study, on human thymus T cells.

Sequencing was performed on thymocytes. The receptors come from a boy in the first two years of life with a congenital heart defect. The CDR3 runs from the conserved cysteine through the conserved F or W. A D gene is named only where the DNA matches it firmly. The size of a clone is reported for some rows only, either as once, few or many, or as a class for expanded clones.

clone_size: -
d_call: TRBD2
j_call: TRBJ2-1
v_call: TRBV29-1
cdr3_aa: CSVGTSGNNEQFF
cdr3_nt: TGCAGCGTCGGGACTAGCGGGAATAATGAGCAGTTCTTC

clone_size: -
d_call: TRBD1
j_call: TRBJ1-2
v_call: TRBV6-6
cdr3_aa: CASSYQGAPPNYGYTF
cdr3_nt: TGTGCCAGCAGTTACCAGGGGGCCCCTCCTAACTATGGCTACACCTTC

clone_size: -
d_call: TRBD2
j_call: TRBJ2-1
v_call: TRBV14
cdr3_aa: CASSQDGGAASGSPSYNEQFF
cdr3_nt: TGTGCCAGCAGCCAAGATGGGGGGGCAGCTAGCGGGAGCCCCTCCTACAATGAGCAGTTCTTC

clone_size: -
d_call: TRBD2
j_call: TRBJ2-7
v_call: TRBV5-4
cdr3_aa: CASSHPFGTSGRNSSYEQYF
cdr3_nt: TGTGCCAGCAGCCATCCTTTTGGGACTAGCGGGAGGAATAGCTCCTACGAGCAGTACTTC

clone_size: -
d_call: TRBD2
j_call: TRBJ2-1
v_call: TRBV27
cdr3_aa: CASSLRDYPNEQFF
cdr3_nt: TGTGCCAGCAGTCTCCGGGACTACCCGAATGAGCAGTTCTTC

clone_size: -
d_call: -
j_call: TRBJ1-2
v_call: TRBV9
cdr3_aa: CASSPRIGGYTF
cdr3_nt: TGTGCCAGCAGCCCCCGTATCGGTGGCTACACCTTC

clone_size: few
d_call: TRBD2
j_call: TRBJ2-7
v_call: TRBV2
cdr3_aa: CASMLAGPYEQYF
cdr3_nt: TGTGCCAGTATGCTAGCGGGCCCCTACGAGCAGTACTTC

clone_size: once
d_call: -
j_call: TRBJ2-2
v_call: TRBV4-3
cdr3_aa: CASSQDFGASDVANTGELFF
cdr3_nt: TGCGCCAGCAGCCAAGATTTTGGTGCTAGCGACGTCGCGAACACCGGGGAGCTGTTTTTT

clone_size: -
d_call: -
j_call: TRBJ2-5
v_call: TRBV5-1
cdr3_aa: CASSRGRGSGGVETQYF
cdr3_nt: TGCGCCAGCAGCCGGGGACGGGGGAGCGGAGGTGTGGAGACCCAGTACTTC

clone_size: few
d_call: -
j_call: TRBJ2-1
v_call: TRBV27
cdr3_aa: CASSLSTGPSYNEQFF
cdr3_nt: TGTGCCAGCAGTTTATCGACAGGTCCCTCTTACAATGAGCAGTTCTTC

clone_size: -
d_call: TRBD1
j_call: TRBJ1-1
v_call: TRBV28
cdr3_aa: CASSLGSGQGAFF
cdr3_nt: TGTGCCAGCAGTTTAGGTTCCGGACAGGGGGCTTTCTTT